This TCR beta chain comes out of a study of vaccination effects on CD4 cells after COVID-19. CDR1 KGHSH and CDR2 LQKENI come from the germline V gene. Trimming at V came to 3 bases and at J to 4 bases, leaving 4 bases not matched to a gene. The CDR3 spans 15 residues. Scientists isolated CD4+ T cells after an approximately 9-day culture period ended. TCRdb keeps only in-frame clones here, not all; method: immunoSEQ multiplex PCR. The sample lists some 23,000 clones, around 69% occurring once. In the case of this clone: Its antigen is not known.

The clonotype comes from a human donor who received a COVID-19 vaccine. The sample was CD4+ T cells from PBMCs cultured without peptide, taken before COVID-19 vaccination. The chain combines TRBV18 with TRBJ1-1, with 11 bases aligning to TRBD1. In DNA, the CDR3 is TGTGCCAGCTCACCCAGGACAGGGGGCGTCACTGAAGCTTTCTTT. As protein: CASSPRTGGVTEAFF.